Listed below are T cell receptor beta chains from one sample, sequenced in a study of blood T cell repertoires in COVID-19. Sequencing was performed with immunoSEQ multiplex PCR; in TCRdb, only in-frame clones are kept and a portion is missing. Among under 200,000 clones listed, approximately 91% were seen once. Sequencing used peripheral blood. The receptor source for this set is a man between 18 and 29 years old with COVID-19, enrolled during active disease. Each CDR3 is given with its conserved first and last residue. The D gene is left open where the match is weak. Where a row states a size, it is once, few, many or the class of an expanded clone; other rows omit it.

cdr3_nt: TGTGCCAGCAGCCCCTTGGCGGGCTATACCTACGAGCAGTACTTC
cdr3_aa: CASSPLAGYTYEQYF
clone_size: .
v_call: TRBV2
j_call: TRBJ2-7
d_call: .

cdr3_nt: TGTGCCACCAGCAACCGGGCCAGGGGGGACGATACGCAGTATTTT
cdr3_aa: CATSNRARGDDTQYF
clone_size: .
v_call: TRBV15
j_call: TRBJ2-3
d_call: .

cdr3_nt: TGTGCCAGCAGCGGGCTGAATTCACCCCTCCACTTT
cdr3_aa: CASSGLNSPLHF
clone_size: .
v_call: TRBV5-6
j_call: TRBJ1-6
d_call: .

cdr3_nt: TGTGCCAGCAGCTCCACACAGGGGGCCCTTGGCTACACCTTC
cdr3_aa: CASSSTQGALGYTF
clone_size: .
v_call: TRBV7-2
j_call: TRBJ1-2
d_call: TRBD1

cdr3_nt: TGTGCCAGCAGCTCCCTTCACAGGCACATTCAGTACTTC
cdr3_aa: CASSSLHRHIQYF
clone_size: .
v_call: TRBV11-2
j_call: TRBJ2-4
d_call: .

cdr3_nt: TGCGCCAGCAGCCAAGTTAGCGGGACTAATGAGCAGTTCTTC
cdr3_aa: CASSQVSGTNEQFF
clone_size: .
v_call: TRBV4-3
j_call: TRBJ2-1
d_call: TRBD2

cdr3_nt: TGTGCCAGCAGCCCCGGGACAGGGCTCTACGAGCAGTACTTC
cdr3_aa: CASSPGTGLYEQYF
clone_size: .
v_call: TRBV28
j_call: TRBJ2-7
d_call: TRBD1

cdr3_nt: TGTGCCAGCAGTTGGACAGGCATAGCCTACGAGCAGTACTTC
cdr3_aa: CASSWTGIAYEQYF
clone_size: once
v_call: TRBV28
j_call: TRBJ2-7
d_call: TRBD1

cdr3_nt: TGCGCCAGCAGTGAGATGGGCGGGAGTACGACTGAGCAGTTCTTC
cdr3_aa: CASSEMGGSTTEQFF
clone_size: .
v_call: TRBV10-2
j_call: TRBJ2-1
d_call: TRBD2

cdr3_nt: TGTGCCAGCTCACCCCAGGGCAAAACCACAGATACGCAGTATTTT
cdr3_aa: CASSPQGKTTDTQYF
clone_size: .
v_call: TRBV18
j_call: TRBJ2-3
d_call: .

cdr3_nt: TGTGCCAGCAGTTTACTGGGAGGTAATTCACCCCTCCACTTT
cdr3_aa: CASSLLGGNSPLHF
clone_size: .
v_call: TRBV27
j_call: TRBJ1-6
d_call: .

cdr3_nt: TGTGCCAGCAGCCAAGTCGAAGCGGGTGAATACCGAAAGACCCAGTACTTC
cdr3_aa: CASSQVEAGEYRKTQYF
clone_size: .
v_call: TRBV3-1/TRBV3-2
j_call: TRBJ2-5
d_call: .

cdr3_nt: TGTGCCAGCAGCTTAGGCCCCCAGGGTACAGATACGCAGTATTTT
cdr3_aa: CASSLGPQGTDTQYF
clone_size: few
v_call: TRBV7-2
j_call: TRBJ2-3
d_call: .

cdr3_nt: TGTGCCAGCAGCTTAGGGTCTAGCGGGAGCATCGGGTTCTTC
cdr3_aa: CASSLGSSGSIGFF
clone_size: .
v_call: TRBV7-2
j_call: TRBJ2-1
d_call: TRBD2

cdr3_nt: TGTGCCAGTAGTACAAGGGGGCTTGGTGAAGCTTTCTTT
cdr3_aa: CASSTRGLGEAFF
clone_size: .
v_call: TRBV19
j_call: TRBJ1-1
d_call: TRBD1

cdr3_nt: TGTGCCAGCAGCTATGGACGGGGTCAGCCCCAGCATTTT
cdr3_aa: CASSYGRGQPQHF
clone_size: .
v_call: TRBV27
j_call: TRBJ1-5
d_call: .

cdr3_nt: TGTGCCAGCAGCTTAAGTGGGCCCTCCCGATACGAGCAGTACTTC
cdr3_aa: CASSLSGPSRYEQYF
clone_size: .
v_call: TRBV7-6
j_call: TRBJ2-7
d_call: .

cdr3_nt: TGTGCCAGCCGGCCAGGTTATGAAAAACTGTTTTTT
cdr3_aa: CASRPGYEKLFF
clone_size: .
v_call: TRBV2
j_call: TRBJ1-4
d_call: .

cdr3_nt: TGTGCCAGGGGAGAAGGGAATGAGCAGTTCTTC
cdr3_aa: CARGEGNEQFF
clone_size: .
v_call: TRBV9
j_call: TRBJ2-1
d_call: .

cdr3_nt: TGTGCCAGCAGTGATCCGCTAGCGGGAGACTACGAGCAGTACTTC
cdr3_aa: CASSDPLAGDYEQYF
clone_size: .
v_call: TRBV2
j_call: TRBJ2-7
d_call: TRBD2

cdr3_nt: TGTGCCAGCAGCTCCCACCCCGGGACAGGGGGCGGATCACGCGAGCAGTACTTC
cdr3_aa: CASSSHPGTGGGSREQYF
clone_size: .
v_call: TRBV7-3
j_call: TRBJ2-7
d_call: TRBD1

cdr3_nt: TGTGCCAGCAGTTTAAATCTTAGGGGGATCCCCTCTGGAAACACCATATATTTT
cdr3_aa: CASSLNLRGIPSGNTIYF
clone_size: .
v_call: TRBV28
j_call: TRBJ1-3
d_call: .

cdr3_nt: TGTGCCAGCACCCTTAAATTAGGGGGTATTACTGGAAACACCATATATTTT
cdr3_aa: CASTLKLGGITGNTIYF
clone_size: few
v_call: TRBV9
j_call: TRBJ1-3
d_call: .

cdr3_nt: TGTGCCAGCAGCTTTCGGAGCATGAACACTGAAGCTTTCTTT
cdr3_aa: CASSFRSMNTEAFF
clone_size: .
v_call: TRBV7-8
j_call: TRBJ1-1
d_call: .

cdr3_nt: TGTGCCAGCAGCCTTCGGGACTTACGGGCAGATACGCAGTATTTT
cdr3_aa: CASSLRDLRADTQYF
clone_size: .
v_call: TRBV3-1/TRBV3-2
j_call: TRBJ2-3
d_call: .

cdr3_nt: TGTGCCAGCAGCGTTGGAACAGCTTCCTACAATGAGCAGTTCTTC
cdr3_aa: CASSVGTASYNEQFF
clone_size: once
v_call: TRBV9
j_call: TRBJ2-1
d_call: .

cdr3_nt: TGCAGCGTTGAAGTGGAGGAACCCTACGAGCAGTACTTC
cdr3_aa: CSVEVEEPYEQYF
clone_size: .
v_call: TRBV29-1
j_call: TRBJ2-7
d_call: .

cdr3_nt: TGTGCCAGCAGACTGACAGGGGGCGTAGGCTATGGCTACACCTTC
cdr3_aa: CASRLTGGVGYGYTF
clone_size: .
v_call: TRBV6-5
j_call: TRBJ1-2
d_call: TRBD1

cdr3_nt: TGTGCCAGCAGCGAACTAGCGGGAAGTACCGGGGAGCTGTTTTTT
cdr3_aa: CASSELAGSTGELFF
clone_size: once
v_call: TRBV9
j_call: TRBJ2-2
d_call: TRBD2

cdr3_nt: TGTGCCAGCAGTGACAGGTTCTATGATGGCTACACCTTC
cdr3_aa: CASSDRFYDGYTF
clone_size: .
v_call: TRBV25-1
j_call: TRBJ1-2
d_call: .

cdr3_nt: TGTGCCAGCAGCCCCTTTGGCCCTTACGAGCAGTACTTC
cdr3_aa: CASSPFGPYEQYF
clone_size: .
v_call: TRBV12-3/TRBV12-4
j_call: TRBJ2-7
d_call: .

cdr3_nt: TGTGCCAGCAGTTCCGGGACAGGGTCTCAAGAGACCCAGTACTTC
cdr3_aa: CASSSGTGSQETQYF
clone_size: few
v_call: TRBV6-5
j_call: TRBJ2-5
d_call: TRBD1

cdr3_nt: TGTGCCAGCAGCTCTCAGGGCTATGGCTACACCTTC
cdr3_aa: CASSSQGYGYTF
clone_size: .
v_call: TRBV11-2
j_call: TRBJ1-2
d_call: .

cdr3_nt: TGTGCCACACAGGATGCTAGCGCCTACAATGAGCAGTTCTTC
cdr3_aa: CATQDASAYNEQFF
clone_size: .
v_call: TRBV24-1
j_call: TRBJ2-1
d_call: .

cdr3_nt: TGTGCCACGAGGAAGGCGGGAGGGTCCTACAATGAGCAGTTCTTC
cdr3_aa: CATRKAGGSYNEQFF
clone_size: .
v_call: TRBV24-1
j_call: TRBJ2-1
d_call: TRBD2

cdr3_nt: TGTGCCAGCAGCGTAGGGCTAGCGGGGCACAATGAGCAGTTCTTC
cdr3_aa: CASSVGLAGHNEQFF
clone_size: .
v_call: TRBV9
j_call: TRBJ2-1
d_call: TRBD2

cdr3_nt: TGTGCCACCAGTGACTGGAACACTGAAGCTTTCTTT
cdr3_aa: CATSDWNTEAFF
clone_size: .
v_call: TRBV24-1
j_call: TRBJ1-1
d_call: .

cdr3_nt: TGTGCCAGCAGTTTTAGGGGCCTTGGAAACACCATATATTTT
cdr3_aa: CASSFRGLGNTIYF
clone_size: .
v_call: TRBV2
j_call: TRBJ1-3
d_call: .

cdr3_nt: TGTGCCAGCACAGGCCCTGCAGGCAACACAGATACGCAGTATTTT
cdr3_aa: CASTGPAGNTDTQYF
clone_size: .
v_call: TRBV28
j_call: TRBJ2-3
d_call: .

cdr3_nt: TGTGCCAGCAGTCTCAACACCGGGGAGCTGTTTTTT
cdr3_aa: CASSLNTGELFF
clone_size: .
v_call: TRBV6-5
j_call: TRBJ2-2
d_call: .

cdr3_nt: TGTGCCAGCAGCGCTCGACAGGGAAATAACTATGGCTACACCTTC
cdr3_aa: CASSARQGNNYGYTF
clone_size: .
v_call: TRBV27
j_call: TRBJ1-2
d_call: TRBD1

cdr3_nt: TGTGCCAGCAGACCCGCATACAGGGAGAACACCGGGGAGCTGTTTTTT
cdr3_aa: CASRPAYRENTGELFF
clone_size: .
v_call: TRBV27
j_call: TRBJ2-2
d_call: .

cdr3_nt: TGTGCCAGCAGCCCCGGGACAGGGAGCCTCCTTAATGAAAAACTGTTTTTT
cdr3_aa: CASSPGTGSLLNEKLFF
clone_size: once
v_call: TRBV11-2
j_call: TRBJ1-4
d_call: TRBD1

cdr3_nt: TGTGCCAGCAGCCCCGACGGGACTAGCGGGATAAATGAGCAGTTCTTC
cdr3_aa: CASSPDGTSGINEQFF
clone_size: .
v_call: TRBV11-3
j_call: TRBJ2-1
d_call: TRBD2

cdr3_nt: TGTGCCAGCAGCGTAAACTCAGGGGGCTACGAGCAGTACTTC
cdr3_aa: CASSVNSGGYEQYF
clone_size: once
v_call: TRBV7-8
j_call: TRBJ2-7
d_call: TRBD1

cdr3_nt: TGTGCCAGCAGCTTGGGACTGAGCTCCTACGAGCAGTACTTC
cdr3_aa: CASSLGLSSYEQYF
clone_size: .
v_call: TRBV7-9
j_call: TRBJ2-7
d_call: .

cdr3_nt: TGTGCCAGCAGTTTATACGCGGGGGCGGGGGATGAGCAGTTCTTC
cdr3_aa: CASSLYAGAGDEQFF
clone_size: .
v_call: TRBV28
j_call: TRBJ2-1
d_call: .

cdr3_nt: TGTGCCAGCAGTTTAGATCAAGAAACCGAGCAGTACTTC
cdr3_aa: CASSLDQETEQYF
clone_size: .
v_call: TRBV6-6
j_call: TRBJ2-7
d_call: .

cdr3_nt: TGTGCCAGCAGCTTCCCGACAGGCACCTACGAGCAGTACTTC
cdr3_aa: CASSFPTGTYEQYF
clone_size: .
v_call: TRBV7-2
j_call: TRBJ2-7
d_call: .

cdr3_nt: TGTGCCAGCAGCCCCCGGGACTATTCCTACAATGAGCAGTTCTTC
cdr3_aa: CASSPRDYSYNEQFF
clone_size: .
v_call: TRBV11-2
j_call: TRBJ2-1
d_call: TRBD2

cdr3_nt: TGTGCCAGCAGTTACGCACAGGGTTGGGTCGAGCAGTACTTC
cdr3_aa: CASSYAQGWVEQYF
clone_size: .
v_call: TRBV6-2/TRBV6-3
j_call: TRBJ2-7
d_call: .

cdr3_nt: TGTGCCAGCAGCCAAGACAGTACTAACTATGGCTACACCTTC
cdr3_aa: CASSQDSTNYGYTF
clone_size: .
v_call: TRBV3-1/TRBV3-2
j_call: TRBJ1-2
d_call: .